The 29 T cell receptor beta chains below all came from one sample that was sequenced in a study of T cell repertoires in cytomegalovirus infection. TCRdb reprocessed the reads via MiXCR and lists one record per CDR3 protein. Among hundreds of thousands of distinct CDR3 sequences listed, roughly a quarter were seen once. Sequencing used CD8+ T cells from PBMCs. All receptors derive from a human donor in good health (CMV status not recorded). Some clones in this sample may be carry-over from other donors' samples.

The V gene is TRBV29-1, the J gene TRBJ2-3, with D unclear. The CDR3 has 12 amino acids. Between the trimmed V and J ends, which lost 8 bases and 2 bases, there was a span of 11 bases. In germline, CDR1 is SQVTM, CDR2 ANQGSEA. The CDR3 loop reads CSSYTPTDTQYF. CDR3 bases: TGCAGCTCCTACACACCCACAGATACGCAGTATTTT.

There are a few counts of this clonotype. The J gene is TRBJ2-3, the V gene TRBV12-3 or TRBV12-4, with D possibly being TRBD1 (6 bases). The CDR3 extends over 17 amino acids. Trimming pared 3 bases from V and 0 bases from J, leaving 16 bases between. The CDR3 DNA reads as TGTGCCAGCAGTTTCTGGACAGTTGCCTCTAGCACAGATACGCAGTATTTT. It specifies CASSFWTVASSTDTQYF.

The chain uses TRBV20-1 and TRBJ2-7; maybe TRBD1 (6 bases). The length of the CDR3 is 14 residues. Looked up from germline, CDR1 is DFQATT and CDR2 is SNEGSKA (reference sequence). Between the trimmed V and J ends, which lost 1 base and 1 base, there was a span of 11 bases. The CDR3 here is CSARATDSSYEQYF. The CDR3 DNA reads TGCAGTGCTAGAGCCACGGACAGTTCCTACGAGCAGTACTTC.

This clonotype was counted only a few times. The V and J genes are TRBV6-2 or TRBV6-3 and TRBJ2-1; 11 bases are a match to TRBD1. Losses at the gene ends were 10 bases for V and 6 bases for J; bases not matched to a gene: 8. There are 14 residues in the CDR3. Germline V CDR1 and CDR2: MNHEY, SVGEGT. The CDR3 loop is CATLGQGAANEQFF. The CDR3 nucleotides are TGTGCCACTCTCGGACAGGGGGCGGCCAATGAGCAGTTCTTC.

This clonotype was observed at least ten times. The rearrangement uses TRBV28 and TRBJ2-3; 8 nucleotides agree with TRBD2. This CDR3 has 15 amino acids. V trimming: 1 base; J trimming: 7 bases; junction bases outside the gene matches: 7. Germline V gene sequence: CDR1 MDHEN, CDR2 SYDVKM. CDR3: CASSLYAGGENTQYF. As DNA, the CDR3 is TGTGCCAGCAGTTTATACGCGGGGGGTGAGAATACGCAGTATTTT.

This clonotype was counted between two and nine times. CDR3 region: CASLRSGGEQFF. The CDR3 DNA reads TGTGCCAGCCTTCGAAGCGGGGGTGAGCAGTTCTTC. The chain combines TRBV2 with TRBJ2-1; TRBD2 agrees at 8 bases. In germline, CDR1 is SNHLY, CDR2 FYNNEI. V shed 8 bases and J 9 bases; nucleotides not matched to a gene: 6. The CDR3 is 12 amino acids.

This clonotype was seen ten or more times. CDR3 in DNA: TGTGCCAGCAGCTTGATAGGGGGGGTTCGCTCCTACGAGCAGTACTTC. Its protein is CASSLIGGVRSYEQYF. The rearrangement links TRBV7-9 to TRBJ2-7; D may be TRBD2 (7 bases). This CDR3 is 16 amino acids long. The germline CDR1 and CDR2 sequences are SEHNR and FQNEAQ (reference sequence). Trimming removed 3 bases at V and 0 bases at J, with 15 bases between. Together with reference TRBV7-9 and TRBJ2-7, the CDR3 gives the full variable domain: DTGVSQNPRHKITKRGQNVTFRCDPISEHNRLYWYRQTLGQGPEFLTYFQNEAQLEKSRLLSDRFSAERPKGSFSTLEIQRTEQGDSAMYLCASSLIGGVRSYEQYFGPGTRLTVT.

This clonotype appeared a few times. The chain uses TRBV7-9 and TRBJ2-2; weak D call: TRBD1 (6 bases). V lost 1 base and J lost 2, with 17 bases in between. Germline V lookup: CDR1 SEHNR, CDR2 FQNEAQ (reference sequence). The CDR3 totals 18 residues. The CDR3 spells CASSLDRRSRGNTGELFF. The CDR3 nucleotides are TGTGCCAGCAGCTTAGATCGCCGGTCCAGGGGAAACACCGGGGAGCTGTTTTTT. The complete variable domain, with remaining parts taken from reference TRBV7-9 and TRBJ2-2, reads DTGVSQNPRHKITKRGQNVTFRCDPISEHNRLYWYRQTLGQGPEFLTYFQNEAQLEKSRLLSDRFSAERPKGSFSTLEIQRTEQGDSAMYLCASSLDRRSRGNTGELFFGEGSRLTVL.

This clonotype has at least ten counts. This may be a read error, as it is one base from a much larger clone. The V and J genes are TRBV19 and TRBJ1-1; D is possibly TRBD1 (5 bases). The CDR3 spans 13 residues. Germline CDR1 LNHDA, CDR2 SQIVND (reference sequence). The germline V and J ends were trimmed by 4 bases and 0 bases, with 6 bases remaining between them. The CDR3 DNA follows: TGTGCCAGTAGTACAGGGCTGAACACTGAAGCTTTCTTT. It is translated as CASSTGLNTEAFF.

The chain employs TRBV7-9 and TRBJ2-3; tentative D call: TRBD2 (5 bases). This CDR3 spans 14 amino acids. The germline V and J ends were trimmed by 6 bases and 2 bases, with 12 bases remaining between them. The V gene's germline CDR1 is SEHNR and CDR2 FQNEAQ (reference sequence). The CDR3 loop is CASSGEGFTDTQYF. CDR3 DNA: TGTGCCAGCAGTGGCGAGGGTTTCACAGATACGCAGTATTTT.

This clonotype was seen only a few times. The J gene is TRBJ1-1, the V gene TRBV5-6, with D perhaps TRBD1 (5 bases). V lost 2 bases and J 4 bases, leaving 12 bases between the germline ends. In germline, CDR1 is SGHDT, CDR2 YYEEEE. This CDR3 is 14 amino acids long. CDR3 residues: CASSFGWGGTEAFF. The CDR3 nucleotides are TGTGCCAGCAGCTTCGGATGGGGGGGCACTGAAGCTTTCTTT.

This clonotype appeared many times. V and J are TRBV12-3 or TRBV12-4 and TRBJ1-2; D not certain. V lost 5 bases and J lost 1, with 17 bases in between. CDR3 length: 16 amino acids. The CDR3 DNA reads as TGTGCCAGCAGTCCGCGTGCAGATCCACTTAACTATGGCTACACCTTC. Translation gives CASSPRADPLNYGYTF.

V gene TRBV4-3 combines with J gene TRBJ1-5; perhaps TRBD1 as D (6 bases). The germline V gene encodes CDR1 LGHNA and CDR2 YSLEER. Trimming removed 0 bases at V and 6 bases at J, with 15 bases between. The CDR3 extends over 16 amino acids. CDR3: CASSQDRWDTVQPQHF. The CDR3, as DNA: TGCGCCAGCAGCCAAGATCGATGGGACACAGTTCAGCCCCAGCATTTT.

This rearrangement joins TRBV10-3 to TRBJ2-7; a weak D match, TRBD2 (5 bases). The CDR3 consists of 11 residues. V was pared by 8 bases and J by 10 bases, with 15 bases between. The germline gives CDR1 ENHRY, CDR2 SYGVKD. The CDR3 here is CAIGGSGRQYF. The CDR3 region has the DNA TGTGCCATCGGAGGTTCAGGCCGACAGTACTTC.

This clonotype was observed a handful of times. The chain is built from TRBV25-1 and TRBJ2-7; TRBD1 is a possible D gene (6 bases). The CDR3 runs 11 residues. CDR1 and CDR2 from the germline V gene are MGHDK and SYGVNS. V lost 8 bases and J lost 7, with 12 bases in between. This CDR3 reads CASGTGSEQYV. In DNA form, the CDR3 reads TGTGCCAGCGGTACAGGGAGTGAGCAGTACGTC.

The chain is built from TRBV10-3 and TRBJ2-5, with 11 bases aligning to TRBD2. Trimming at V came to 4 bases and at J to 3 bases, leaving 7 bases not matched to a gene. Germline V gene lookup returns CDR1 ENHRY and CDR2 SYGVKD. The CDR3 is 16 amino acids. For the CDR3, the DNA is TGTGCCATCAGTGGCCTAGCGGGGGGACTGGAAGAGACCCAGTACTTC. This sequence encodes CAISGLAGGLEETQYF.

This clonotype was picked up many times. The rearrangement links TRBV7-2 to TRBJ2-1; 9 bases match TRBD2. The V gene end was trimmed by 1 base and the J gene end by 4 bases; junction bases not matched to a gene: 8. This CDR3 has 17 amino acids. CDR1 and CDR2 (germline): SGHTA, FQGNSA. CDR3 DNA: TGTGCCAGCAGCTTAGGGGGAGTTAGCGGGGGTTACAATGAGCAGTTCTTC. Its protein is CASSLGGVSGGYNEQFF.

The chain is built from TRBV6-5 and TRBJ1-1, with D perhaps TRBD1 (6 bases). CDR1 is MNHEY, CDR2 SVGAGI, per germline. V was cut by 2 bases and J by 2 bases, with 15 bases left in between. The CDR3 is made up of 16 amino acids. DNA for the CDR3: TGTGCCAGCAGTTACGTAGGGGGTGAAGGAAACACTGAAGCTTTCTTT. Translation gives CASSYVGGEGNTEAFF.

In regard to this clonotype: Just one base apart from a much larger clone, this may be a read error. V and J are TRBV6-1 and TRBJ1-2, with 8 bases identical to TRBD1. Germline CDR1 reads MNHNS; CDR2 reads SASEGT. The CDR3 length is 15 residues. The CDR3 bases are TGTGTCAGCAGTGAGTCTCCGGGACAGGACTATGGCTACACCTTC. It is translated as CVSSESPGQDYGYTF.

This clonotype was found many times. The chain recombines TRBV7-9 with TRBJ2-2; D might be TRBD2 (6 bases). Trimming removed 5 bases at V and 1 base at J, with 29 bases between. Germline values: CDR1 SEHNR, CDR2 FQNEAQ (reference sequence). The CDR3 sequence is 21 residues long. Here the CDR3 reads CASSQRVIPRGSEKNTGELFF. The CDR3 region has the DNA TGTGCCAGCAGCCAGCGGGTCATCCCTCGGGGGTCAGAGAAGAACACCGGGGAGCTGTTTTTT.

This CDR3 reads CASSLNRDEDYGYTF. The DNA for the CDR3 is TGCGCCAGCAGCTTAAACAGGGACGAAGACTATGGCTACACCTTC. The chain combines TRBV5-1 with TRBJ1-2, with a possible D match to TRBD1 (6 bases). The germline V gene encodes CDR1 SGHRS and CDR2 YFSETQ. With 2 bases removed from V and 3 bases from J, the gap between germline ends came to 14 bases. The CDR3 consists of 15 residues.

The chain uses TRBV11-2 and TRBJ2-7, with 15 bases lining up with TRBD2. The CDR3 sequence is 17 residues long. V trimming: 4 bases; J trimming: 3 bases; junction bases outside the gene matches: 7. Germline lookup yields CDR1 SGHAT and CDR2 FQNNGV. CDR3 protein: CASSSWGGLAGGYEQYF. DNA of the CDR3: TGTGCCAGCAGCTCCTGGGGGGGACTAGCGGGGGGCTACGAGCAGTACTTC.

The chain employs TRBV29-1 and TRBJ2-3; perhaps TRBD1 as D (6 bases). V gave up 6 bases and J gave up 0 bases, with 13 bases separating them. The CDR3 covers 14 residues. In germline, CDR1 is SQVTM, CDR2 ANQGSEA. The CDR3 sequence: CSVDDGTSTDTQYF. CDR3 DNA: TGCAGCGTAGATGACGGGACAAGCACAGATACGCAGTATTTT.

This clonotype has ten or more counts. The CDR3 DNA reads TGTGCCAGCAGCTTCTCCGACAGGAGGAATGAAAAACTGTTTTTT. The encoded protein is CASSFSDRRNEKLFF. The chain links TRBV7-6 to TRBJ1-4; possible D gene TRBD1, 6 bases. The ends were cut back, 3 bases at V and 5 bases at J, with 13 bases in the middle. The CDR3 has 15 residues. CDR1 and CDR2 (germline): SGHVS, FNYEAQ.

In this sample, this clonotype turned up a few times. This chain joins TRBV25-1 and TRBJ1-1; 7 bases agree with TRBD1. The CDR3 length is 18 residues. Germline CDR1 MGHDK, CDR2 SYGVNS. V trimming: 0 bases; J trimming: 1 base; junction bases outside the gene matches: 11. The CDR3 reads CASSEYFVRGQQNTEAFF. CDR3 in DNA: TGTGCCAGCAGTGAATATTTCGTAAGGGGACAGCAGAACACTGAAGCTTTCTTT.

The CDR3 DNA follows: TGCAGTGCTACCCAGGGCCTACTGGGGACCGGGGAGCTGTTTTTT. This gives the protein CSATQGLLGTGELFF. The chain is built from TRBV20-1 and TRBJ2-2; D is possibly TRBD1 (5 bases). Germline CDR1 is DFQATT and CDR2 is SNEGSKA (reference sequence). There are 15 residues in the CDR3. V lost 4 bases to trimming and J lost 5 bases, with 17 bases between them.

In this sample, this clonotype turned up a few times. The chain's CDR3 is CATSRLGENTEAFF. DNA of the CDR3: TGTGCCACCAGCCGCCTCGGGGAGAACACTGAAGCTTTCTTT. The rearrangement links TRBV15 to TRBJ1-1; the D is unclear. The CDR3 length is 14 residues. Between the trimmed V and J ends, which lost 5 bases and 1 base, there was a span of 11 bases. CDR1 and CDR2 (germline): LNHNV, YYDKDF (reference sequence).

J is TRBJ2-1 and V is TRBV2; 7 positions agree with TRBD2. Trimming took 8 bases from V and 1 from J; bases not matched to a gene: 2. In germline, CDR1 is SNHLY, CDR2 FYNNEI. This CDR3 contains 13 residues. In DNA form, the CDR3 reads TGTGCCAGCCCGGGGGGTTCCTACAATGAGCAGTTCTTC. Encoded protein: CASPGGSYNEQFF. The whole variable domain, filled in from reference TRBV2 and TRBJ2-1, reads EPEVTQTPSHQVTQMGQEVILRCVPISNHLYFYWYRQILGQKVEFLVSFYNNEISEKSEIFDDQFSVERPDGSNFTLKIRSTKLEDSAMYFCASPGGSYNEQFFGPGTRLTVL.

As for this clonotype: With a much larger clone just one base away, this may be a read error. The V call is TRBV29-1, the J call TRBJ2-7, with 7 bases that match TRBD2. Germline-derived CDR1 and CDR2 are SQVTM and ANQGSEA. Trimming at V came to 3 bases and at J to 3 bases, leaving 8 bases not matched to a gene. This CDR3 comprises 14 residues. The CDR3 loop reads CSVDLPGGNYEQYF. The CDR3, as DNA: TGCAGCGTTGACCTCCCGGGAGGAAACTACGAGCAGTACTTC.